These 20 T cell receptor beta chains share one sample of origin, sequenced in a study of early T cells in non-severe SARS-CoV-2 infection. TCRdb passed the 5' RACE reads through MiXCR, listing each CDR3 protein once. The sample has 65,000 to 95,000 distinct CDR3 sequences; 9% to 10% are singletons. Sequenced input: whole blood. These receptors came from an adult who was a healthcare worker with PCR-confirmed SARS-CoV-2 infection or an uninfected control (not recorded which).

Ten or more counts support this clonotype. The chain recombines TRBV7-8 with TRBJ2-2; 7 nucleotides line up with TRBD2. The CDR3 spans 16 residues. CDR1 and CDR2 from the germline V gene are SGHVS and FQNEAQ. J was trimmed by 1 base and V by 0 bases; bases with no gene match: 2. The DNA for the CDR3 is TGTGCCAGCAGCTTAGCCCCGGGAGGGAACACCGGGGAGCTGTTTTTT. Translating it yields CASSLAPGGNTGELFF.

At least ten counts were recorded for this clonotype. This rearrangement joins TRBV28 to TRBJ1-1; unclear D gene. CDR3 length equals 16 residues. V was shortened by 1 base and J by 4 bases, with 16 bases between the two germline ends. Germline lookup yields CDR1 MDHEN and CDR2 SYDVKM. The CDR3 nucleotides read TGTGCCAGCAGTTTATCACCCCCCCGGGCGCGCACTGAAGCTTTCTTT. It encodes CASSLSPPRARTEAFF.

In its sample, this clonotype was seen a few times. CDR3 amino acids: CASSEGTSGATDTQYF. The CDR3 nucleotides are TGTGCCAGCAGTGAAGGGACTAGCGGGGCCACAGATACGCAGTATTTT. The chain employs TRBV25-1 and TRBJ2-3, with 13 nucleotides matching TRBD2. This CDR3 has 16 residues. Germline trimming cut 2 bases from V and 2 bases from J; bases unmatched to any gene: 1. Germline V CDR1 and CDR2: MGHDK, SYGVNS.

This clonotype was seen many times. V is TRBV20-1 and J is TRBJ2-7, with D possibly called TRBD1 or TRBD2 (6 bases each). Germline V lookup: CDR1 DFQATT, CDR2 SNEGSKA (reference sequence). The CDR3 extends over 13 amino acids. V gave up 5 bases and J gave up 1 base, with 12 bases separating them. The CDR3: CSADGGGSYEQYF. In DNA, the CDR3 is TGCAGTGCTGACGGAGGGGGTTCCTACGAGCAGTACTTC.

At least ten counts were recorded for this clonotype. The genes are TRBV28 and TRBJ2-7; D remains unclear. Germline CDR1 reads MDHEN; CDR2 reads SYDVKM. V was pared by 4 bases and J by 10 bases, with 20 bases between. This CDR3 is built from 14 residues. CDR3 sequence reads: CASSSNGPRWLQYF. The CDR3 DNA reads TGTGCCAGCAGTTCCAATGGCCCCCGGTGGCTTCAGTACTTC.

This clonotype showed up just once. A much larger clone sits a single nucleotide away, making a read error possible. The rearrangement joins TRBV30 to TRBJ1-1; perhaps TRBD1 as D (5 bases). The CDR3 runs to 11 residues. Between the trimmed V and J ends, which lost 7 bases and 7 bases, there was a span of 13 bases. Germline assignment: CDR1 GTSNPN and CDR2 SVGIG (reference sequence). CDR3 nucleotide sequence: TGTGCCTTGCGGGGACCTCATGAAGCTTTCTTT. This gives the protein CALRGPHEAFF.

This clonotype has a handful of counts. The chain carries TRBV6-2 or TRBV6-3 and TRBJ2-1; weak D call: TRBD2 (6 bases). Trimming shortened V by 6 bases and J by 4 bases, and 19 bases separated the two germline ends. CDR1 and CDR2 (germline): MNHEY, SVGEGT. CDR3 length: 16 amino acids. The CDR3 spells CASRDFGGRWYNEQFF. The CDR3 DNA reads as TGTGCCAGCAGGGATTTCGGTGGGAGGTGGTACAATGAGCAGTTCTTC.

This clonotype has a count of ten or more. The rearrangement links TRBV20-1 to TRBJ1-5; D perhaps matches TRBD1 (5 bases). The germline CDR1 and CDR2 sequences are DFQATT and SNEGSKA (reference sequence). V was shortened by 3 bases and J by 5 bases, with 17 bases between the two germline ends. The CDR3 is 15 residues long. In DNA form, the CDR3 reads TGCAGTGCTAGTGGGCCGGGGGGACCTTATCAGCCCCAGCATTTT. As protein: CSASGPGGPYQPQHF.

This clonotype was found a few times. This chain connects TRBV11-3 to TRBJ2-3; unclear D gene. V shed 4 bases and J shed 3 bases, with 8 bases lying between them. The CDR3 totals 13 residues. CDR1 and CDR2 from the germline V gene are SGHNT and YENEEA. CDR3 sequence: CASSSSTTDTQYF. Written as DNA, the CDR3 is TGTGCCAGCAGCTCGAGTACAACAGATACGCAGTATTTT.

The CDR3 reads CASSHRSGELFF. DNA of the CDR3: TGTGCCAGCAGCCACCGGTCCGGGGAGCTGTTTTTT. This chain uses TRBV3-1 with TRBJ2-2; no reliable D call. The V end lost 3 bases, the J end lost 6 bases, and 5 bases lay between the germline ends. The CDR3 consists of 12 residues. Germline CDR1 LGHDT, CDR2 YNNKEL (reference sequence). Complete variable domain (other parts from reference TRBV3-1 and TRBJ2-2): DTAVSQTPKYLVTQMGNDKSIKCEQNLGHDTMYWYKQDSKKFLKIMFSYNNKELIINETVPNRFSPKSPDKAHLNLHINSLELGDSAVYFCASSHRSGELFFGEGSRLTVL.

This clonotype was picked up many times. The genes are TRBV5-4 and TRBJ2-7; 8 bases are shared with TRBD2. V shed 4 bases and J 2 bases; nucleotides not matched to a gene: 5. The CDR3 contains 14 residues. Germline-derived CDR1 and CDR2 are SGHNT and YYREEE (reference sequence). The chain's CDR3 is CASSQAGRAYEQYF. CDR3 in DNA: TGTGCCAGCAGCCAGGCCGGGAGGGCCTACGAGCAGTACTTC.

This clonotype was seen a few times. The chain employs TRBV3-1 and TRBJ2-2; 11 bases align to TRBD2. J was trimmed by 5 bases and V by 2 bases; bases with no gene match: 7. In germline, CDR1 is LGHDT, CDR2 YNNKEL (reference sequence). The CDR3 is made up of 17 amino acids. CDR3 bases: TGTGCCAGCAGCCAACTTACTAGCGGGAGAGGAACCGGGGAGCTGTTTTTT. It encodes CASSQLTSGRGTGELFF.

The V and J genes are TRBV9 and TRBJ1-1; D call uncertain. The V end was cut by 4 bases, the J end by 1 base, with 14 bases between. CDR3 length: 15 amino acids. Germline V lookup: CDR1 SGDLS, CDR2 YYNGEE. The CDR3 sequence is CASSPQSRANTEAFF. In nucleotides, the CDR3 is TGTGCCAGCAGCCCCCAGTCACGCGCGAACACTGAAGCTTTCTTT.

This clonotype was picked up a small number of times. The rearrangement links TRBV2 to TRBJ2-3; unclear D gene. This CDR3 has 15 residues. Trimming took off 10 bases at V and 5 bases at J, with 22 bases between the two ends. Germline CDR1 is SNHLY and CDR2 is FYNNEI. CDR3 sequence: CATLGSGRYGDTQYF. The CDR3 DNA follows: TGTGCCACATTGGGGTCCGGACGCTACGGAGATACGCAGTATTTT.

This clonotype was counted at least ten times. This chain links TRBV28 with TRBJ2-5; D is possibly TRBD2 (7 bases). V dropped 8 bases and J dropped 2 bases, with 18 bases sitting between them. Germline CDR1 is MDHEN and CDR2 is SYDVKM. The CDR3 is 15 amino acids. The CDR3 is CASGGAGAQQETQYF. The CDR3 nucleotides read TGTGCCAGCGGGGGGGCGGGAGCGCAACAAGAGACCCAGTACTTC.

To note about this clonotype: A much larger clone differs from this one at a single base, so this may be a read error. V and J are TRBV6-1 and TRBJ1-6; unclear D gene. The V gene's germline CDR1 is MNHNS and CDR2 SASEGT. This CDR3 is built from 16 residues. CDR3 sequence reads: CASSSNRAKGNSLLHF. The CDR3 DNA reads TGTGCCAGCAGCTCAAACCGGGCCAAGGGTAATTCACTCCTCCACTTT.

Many counts were recorded for this clonotype. The chain combines TRBV7-2 with TRBJ2-5; perhaps TRBD2 as D (6 bases). With 8 bases removed from V and 7 bases from J, the gap between germline ends came to 20 bases. The germline V gene encodes CDR1 SGHTA and CDR2 FQGNSA. The CDR3 has 14 amino acids. The CDR3 DNA follows: TGTGCCAGCGCCATATCCGGGGGTTCCGGGACCCAGTACTTC. Protein sequence: CASAISGGSGTQYF.

This clonotype was found many times. The chain joins TRBV11-2 to TRBJ2-1; 15 nucleotides match TRBD2. CDR1 and CDR2 from the germline V gene are SGHAT and FQNNGV. Trimming took 5 bases from V and 0 from J; bases not matched to a gene: 8. The CDR3 has 19 residues. The CDR3 loop is CASSPGTSGRIISYNEQFF. The CDR3 DNA reads TGTGCCAGCAGCCCAGGGACTAGCGGGAGGATAATCTCCTACAATGAGCAGTTCTTC.

This clonotype was observed a handful of times. V usage is TRBV4-2 and J usage is TRBJ2-7, with TRBD1 identical over 9 bases. This CDR3 is 14 amino acids long. The germline CDR1 and CDR2 sequences are LGHNA and YNFKEQ. Trimming cost V 4 bases and J 2 bases; bases outside gene matches: 3. CDR3 sequence reads: CASSRGTGPYEQYF. The CDR3 bases are TGTGCCAGCAGCCGCGGGACAGGGCCCTACGAGCAGTACTTC.

The table lists this clonotype with a few counts. The V and J genes are TRBV28 and TRBJ2-2; D may be TRBD2 (5 bases). The V end was cut by 2 bases, the J end by 3 bases, with 10 bases between. CDR3 length equals 15 residues. Germline assignment: CDR1 MDHEN and CDR2 SYDVKM. CDR3 sequence (DNA): TGTGCCAGCAGTTTAGGCGGGCAAGACACCGGGGAGCTGTTTTTT. Translated, it gives CASSLGGQDTGELFF.